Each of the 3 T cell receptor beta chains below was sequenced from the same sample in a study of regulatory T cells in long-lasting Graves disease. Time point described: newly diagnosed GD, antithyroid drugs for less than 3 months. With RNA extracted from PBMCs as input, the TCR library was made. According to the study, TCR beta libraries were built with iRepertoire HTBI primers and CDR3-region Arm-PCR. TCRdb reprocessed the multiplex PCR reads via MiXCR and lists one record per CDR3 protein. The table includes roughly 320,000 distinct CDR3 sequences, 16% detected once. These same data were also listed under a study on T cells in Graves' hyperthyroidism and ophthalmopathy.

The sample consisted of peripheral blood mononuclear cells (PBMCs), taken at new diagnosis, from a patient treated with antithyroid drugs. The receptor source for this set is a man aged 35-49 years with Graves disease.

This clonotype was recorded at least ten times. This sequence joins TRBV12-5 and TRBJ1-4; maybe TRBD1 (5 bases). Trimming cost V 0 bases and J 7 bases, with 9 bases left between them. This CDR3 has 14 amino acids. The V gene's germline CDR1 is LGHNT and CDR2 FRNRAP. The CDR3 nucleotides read TGTGCTAGTGGTTTGGTACGAGACAGTGAAAAACTGTTTTTT. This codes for CASGLVRDSEKLFF.

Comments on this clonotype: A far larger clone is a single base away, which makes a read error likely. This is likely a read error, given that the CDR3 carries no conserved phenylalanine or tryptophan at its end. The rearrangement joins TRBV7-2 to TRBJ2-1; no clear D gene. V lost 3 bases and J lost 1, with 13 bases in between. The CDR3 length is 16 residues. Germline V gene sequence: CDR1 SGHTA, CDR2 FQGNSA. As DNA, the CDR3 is TGTGCCAGCAGCTTGGCAGGCACTTTGTCCTACAATGAGCAGTTCCTC. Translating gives CASSLAGTLSYNEQFL.

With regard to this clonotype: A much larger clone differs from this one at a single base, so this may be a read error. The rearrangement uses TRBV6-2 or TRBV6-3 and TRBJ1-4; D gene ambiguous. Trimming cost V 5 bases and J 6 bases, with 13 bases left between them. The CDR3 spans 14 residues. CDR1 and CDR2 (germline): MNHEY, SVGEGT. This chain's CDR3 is CASSDQDGDEKLFF. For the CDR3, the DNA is TGTGCCAGCAGTGACCAGGACGGAGATGAAAAACTGTTTTTT.